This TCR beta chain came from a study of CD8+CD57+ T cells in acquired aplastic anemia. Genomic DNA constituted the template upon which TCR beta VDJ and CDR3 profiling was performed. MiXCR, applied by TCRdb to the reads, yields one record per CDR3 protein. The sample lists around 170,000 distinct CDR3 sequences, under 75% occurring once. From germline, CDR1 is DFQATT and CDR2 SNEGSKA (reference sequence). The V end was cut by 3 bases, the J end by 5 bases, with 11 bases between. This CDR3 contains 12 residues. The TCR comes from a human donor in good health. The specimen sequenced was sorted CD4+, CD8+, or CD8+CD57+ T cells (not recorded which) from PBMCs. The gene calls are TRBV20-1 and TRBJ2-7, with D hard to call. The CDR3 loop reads CSARVRPHEQYF. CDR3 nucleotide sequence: TGCAGTGCTAGGGTCAGACCCCACGAGCAGTACTTC.